These 20 T cell receptor beta chains share one sample of origin, sequenced in a study of T cell repertoires in cytomegalovirus infection. Each CDR3 protein gets one entry after TCRdb re-called the reads with MiXCR. The sample includes 450,000 to 600,000 distinct CDR3 sequences, approximately 10% of them seen just once. Sequenced material: PBMCs. Source of these receptors: a human donor in good health (CMV status not recorded). Some clones in this sample may be carry-over from other donors' samples.

The rearrangement links TRBV13 to TRBJ2-7, with 15 bases lining up with TRBD2. V shed 4 bases and J 4 bases; nucleotides not matched to a gene: 11. The CDR3 loop spans 18 amino acids. In germline, CDR1 is PRHDT, CDR2 FYEKMQ (reference sequence). In DNA form, the CDR3 reads TGTGCCAGCAGCTCCCTCGCGGGACTAGCGGGAGGCGGGTACGAGCAGTACTTC. Translating it yields CASSSLAGLAGGGYEQYF. Full variable domain (outside the CDR3, taken from reference TRBV13 and TRBJ2-7): AAGVIQSPRHLIKEKRETATLKCYPIPRHDTVYWYQQGPGQDPQFLISFYEKMQSDKGSIPDRFSAQQFSDYHSELNMSSLELGDSALYFCASSSLAGLAGGGYEQYFGPGTRLTVT.

Many counts were recorded for this clonotype. The V call is TRBV5-1, the J call TRBJ2-3; D could derive from TRBD1 or TRBD2 (5 bases each). The CDR3 is 16 residues long. Trimming stripped 0 bases from V and 6 bases from J, with 17 bases between. The germline gives CDR1 SGHRS, CDR2 YFSETQ. The DNA of the CDR3 is TGCGCCAGCAGCTTGGAGGGTGGGACCCTCGGGGATACGCAGTATTTT. Its translation: CASSLEGGTLGDTQYF.

The rearrangement uses TRBV19 and TRBJ2-1; D is unresolved. This CDR3 has 17 amino acids. V gave up 3 bases and J gave up 4 bases, with 19 bases separating them. Germline CDR1 LNHDA, CDR2 SQIVND (reference sequence). The CDR3 nucleotides are TGTGCCAGTAGTATCACCTCGAAGCCCGGATTTTACAATGAGCAGTTCTTC. This encodes CASSITSKPGFYNEQFF.

This clonotype was recorded a few times. This rearrangement joins TRBV7-9 to TRBJ2-7; no firm D call. The CDR3 is 13 residues long. The V end lost 3 bases, the J end lost 5 bases, and 11 bases lay between the germline ends. The V gene's germline CDR1 is SEHNR and CDR2 FQNEAQ (reference sequence). The CDR3 DNA is TGTGCCAGCAGCTTTCCCGGACCGAACGAGCAGTACTTC. Its protein is CASSFPGPNEQYF.

At least ten counts were recorded for this clonotype. This chain uses TRBV10-3 with TRBJ2-1; 9 positions match TRBD1. Looked up from germline, CDR1 is ENHRY and CDR2 is SYGVKD. The CDR3 is made up of 16 amino acids. The ends lost 0 bases at V and 7 bases at J; junction bases unmatched: 7. The CDR3 DNA is TGTGCCATCAGTGAGTCGGGGACAGGGAGGGTAAATGAGCAGTTCTTC. As protein: CAISESGTGRVNEQFF.

Many counts were recorded for this clonotype. The chain couples TRBV28 to TRBJ2-2; TRBD2 might be the D (7 bases). CDR3 length: 17 residues. The germline V gene has CDR1 MDHEN and CDR2 SYDVKM. V was trimmed by 3 bases and J by 5 bases, leaving 19 bases between them. CDR3: CASSFPLGGGRTGELFF. CDR3 nucleotide sequence: TGTGCCAGCAGTTTCCCCTTAGGGGGGGGCAGAACCGGGGAGCTGTTTTTT.

This clonotype was seen many times. The V and J genes are TRBV27 and TRBJ2-3; possibly TRBD2 for D (6 bases). Germline values: CDR1 MNHEY, CDR2 SMNVEV (reference sequence). V lost 6 bases, J lost 2 bases, and 15 bases lay in between. This CDR3 is 15 amino acids long. In DNA form, the CDR3 reads TGTGCCAGCAGGAAACTAGCCGTAGACACAGATACGCAGTATTTT. Translating it yields CASRKLAVDTDTQYF.

This clonotype came up many times. The chain links TRBV7-2 to TRBJ2-5, with 12 bases that match TRBD2. From germline, CDR1 is SGHTA and CDR2 FQGNSA. This CDR3 comprises 17 residues. J was trimmed by 5 bases and V by 5 bases; bases with no gene match: 12. In DNA, the CDR3 is TGTGCCAGCAGCCTCCTCGGACTAGCGGGGAAATGGGAGACCCAGTACTTC. Encoded protein: CASSLLGLAGKWETQYF.

This clonotype appeared many times. The chain recombines TRBV28 with TRBJ2-1, with no clear D. This CDR3 has 10 amino acids. Germline V gives CDR1 MDHEN, CDR2 SYDVKM. The V end was cut by 2 bases, the J end by 13 bases, with 6 bases between. This CDR3 reads CASSLKRQFF. The CDR3 coding sequence is TGTGCCAGCAGTTTAAAGCGACAGTTCTTC.

In this sample, this clonotype turned up many times. The chain has TRBV5-1 and TRBJ1-1; D remains unclear. Between the trimmed V and J ends, which lost 3 bases and 4 bases, there was a span of 10 bases. From germline, CDR1 is SGHRS and CDR2 YFSETQ. This CDR3 contains 13 residues. DNA of the CDR3: TGCGCCAGCAGCTCGATCGCCTCCACTGAAGCTTTCTTT. Amino acid sequence: CASSSIASTEAFF.

This sequence joins TRBV20-1 and TRBJ2-5, with TRBD2 as a possible D gene (6 bases). The germline V gene encodes CDR1 DFQATT and CDR2 SNEGSKA (reference sequence). CDR3 size: 12 residues. The CDR3 DNA sequence: TGCAGCGCAGGTCGGGGGAGAGAGACCCAGTACTTC. It codes for CSAGRGRETQYF.

This clonotype came up many times. The chain couples TRBV27 to TRBJ2-1; the D is unclear. With 7 bases removed from V and 7 bases from J, the gap between germline ends came to 8 bases. The CDR3 covers 11 residues. Per the germline V gene, CDR1 is MNHEY and CDR2 is SMNVEV (reference sequence). CDR3 sequence reads: CASTDGNEQFF. The CDR3 DNA reads as TGTGCCAGCACTGATGGGAATGAGCAGTTCTTC.

This clonotype has more than one count but fewer than ten. The chain carries TRBV2 and TRBJ1-1; TRBD1 might be the D (5 bases). The germline V gene has CDR1 SNHLY and CDR2 FYNNEI. Trimming took off 8 bases at V and 1 base at J, with 11 bases between the two ends. The CDR3 covers 13 residues. Here the CDR3 reads CASYLGGNTEAFF. The CDR3 nucleotides are TGTGCCAGCTACCTGGGGGGGAACACTGAAGCTTTCTTT.

The chain links TRBV6-5 to TRBJ1-1; possible D gene TRBD1, 5 bases. The CDR3 runs 11 residues. The germline CDR1 and CDR2 sequences are MNHEY and SVGAGI. Trimming removed 8 bases at V and 7 bases at J, with 11 bases between. This CDR3 reads CASGRGGEAFF. For the CDR3, the DNA is TGTGCCAGCGGCCGGGGGGGTGAAGCTTTCTTT.

This clonotype was observed a handful of times. This chain uses TRBV19 with TRBJ2-2; 8 bases match TRBD2. This CDR3 contains 15 residues. The V segment lost 7 bases and the J segment 3 bases; nucleotides outside the gene matches: 7. Germline V gene lookup returns CDR1 LNHDA and CDR2 SQIVND (reference sequence). CDR3 amino acids: CASILGGGDTGELFF. CDR3 nucleotide sequence: TGTGCCAGTATCCTCGGGGGGGGCGACACCGGGGAGCTGTTTTTT. The whole variable domain, filled in from reference TRBV19 and TRBJ2-2, reads DGGITQSPKYLFRKEGQNVTLSCEQNLNHDAMYWYRQDPGQGLRLIYYSQIVNDFQKGDIAEGYSVSREKKESFPLTVTSAQKNPTAFYLCASILGGGDTGELFFGEGSRLTVL.

This clonotype was observed at least ten times. The rearrangement joins TRBV7-2 to TRBJ2-3; D is possibly TRBD1 or TRBD2 (6 bases each). The length of the CDR3 is 14 residues. The germline V and J ends were trimmed by 1 base and 8 bases, with 13 bases remaining between them. Germline CDR1 reads SGHTA; CDR2 reads FQGNSA. CDR3 protein: CASSLEGGGLTQYF. CDR3 nucleotides: TGTGCCAGCAGCTTAGAAGGAGGGGGACTTACGCAGTATTTT.

This clonotype was picked up many times. V and J are TRBV7-8 and TRBJ1-2, with D possibly TRBD1 on 5 matching bases. There are 17 residues in the CDR3. Germline CDR1 is SGHVS and CDR2 is FQNEAQ. V was trimmed by 1 base and J by 4 bases, leaving 19 bases between them. The CDR3 DNA reads TGTGCCAGCAGCTTAGGGGCCCGGGACGGCAGATTCTATGGCTACACCTTC. Its translation: CASSLGARDGRFYGYTF.

This clonotype was found many times. This sequence joins TRBV15 and TRBJ2-3; no firm D call. Trimming removed 0 bases at V and 4 bases at J, with 11 bases between. Germline V lookup: CDR1 LNHNV, CDR2 YYDKDF (reference sequence). The CDR3 spans 15 residues. CDR3 amino acids: CATSREGRLADTQYF. CDR3 bases: TGTGCCACCAGCAGAGAAGGTCGATTGGCAGATACGCAGTATTTT.

This clonotype was counted ten times or more. The chain recombines TRBV7-3 with TRBJ2-1; D is perhaps TRBD1 or TRBD2 (5 bases each). Germline loops: CDR1 SGHTA, CDR2 FQGTGA. Between the trimmed V and J ends, which lost 5 bases and 10 bases, there was a span of 9 bases. This CDR3 is built from 11 residues. DNA for the CDR3: TGTGCCAGCAGCGTCAGGGACGAGCAGTTCTTC. Translation: CASSVRDEQFF. The whole variable domain, remainder taken from reference TRBV7-3 and TRBJ2-1, is GAGVSQTPSNKVTEKGKYVELRCDPISGHTALYWYRQSLGQGPEFLIYFQGTGAADDSGLPNDRFFAVRPEGSVSTLKIQRTERGDSAVYLCASSVRDEQFFGPGTRLTVL.

This rearrangement joins TRBV29-1 to TRBJ1-1, with D possibly being TRBD1 (5 bases). The CDR3 consists of 13 residues. V was cut by 7 bases and J by 1 base, with 13 bases left in between. Per the germline V gene, CDR1 is SQVTM and CDR2 is ANQGSEA. The CDR3 region is CSGGGRENTEAFF. CDR3 sequence (DNA): TGCAGCGGGGGCGGCAGGGAGAACACTGAAGCTTTCTTT. Based on the CDR3 plus reference TRBV29-1 and TRBJ1-1, the full variable domain is SAVISQKPSRDICQRGTSLTIQCQVDSQVTMMFWYRQQPGQSLTLIATANQGSEATYESGFVIDKFPISRPNLTFSTLTVSNMSPEDSSIYLCSGGGRENTEAFFGQGTRLTVV.